Listed here are 3 T cell receptor beta chains from one sample, sequenced in a study of HIV-infected patients and healthy controls. Each CDR3 protein is one row after TCRdb ran MiXCR on the 5' RACE reads. The sample comprises about 18,000 distinct CDR3 sequences, roughly 18% of which are singletons, and 33% rests with the top ten. The sample taken for sequencing was CD8+ T cells from blood. These receptors all stem from a human donor in good health.

This chain connects TRBV6-5 to TRBJ1-2; D might be TRBD1 (5 bases). Between the trimmed V and J ends, which lost 2 bases and 2 bases, there was a span of 12 bases. Germline V gene lookup returns CDR1 MNHEY and CDR2 SVGAGI. There are 15 residues in the CDR3. The CDR3 DNA is TGTGCCAGCAGTTACCTCCAGGGCGCGAACTATGGCTACACCTTC. The encoded protein is CASSYLQGANYGYTF.

This clonotype has just a few counts. The rearrangement links TRBV13 to TRBJ2-2; perhaps TRBD2 as D (5 bases). The CDR3 contains 15 residues. Trimming cost V 0 bases and J 4 bases, with 9 bases left between them. Germline values: CDR1 PRHDT, CDR2 FYEKMQ (reference sequence). As DNA, the CDR3 is TGTGCCAGCAGCTTAGGGGGAGCGAGCACCGGGGAGCTGTTTTTT. It specifies CASSLGGASTGELFF.

This clonotype came up many times. The rearrangement links TRBV20-1 to TRBJ1-6; maybe TRBD1 (5 bases). In germline, CDR1 is DFQATT, CDR2 SNEGSKA (reference sequence). There are 13 residues in the CDR3. Trimming stripped 2 bases from V and 7 bases from J, with 9 bases between. The CDR3 coding sequence is TGCAGTGCTAGAAGTCCAGGGAATTCACCCCTCCACTTT. Its translation is CSARSPGNSPLHF.